This passage covers 21 T cell receptor beta chains from one sample sequenced in a study of molecular identifiers for immune sequencing clone quantification. TCRdb re-called the PCR reads through MiXCR, storing one row per CDR3 protein. The data show over 50,000 distinct CDR3 sequences, with roughly a third seen just once and approximately 4.2% held by the top ten. Material for sequencing was naive CD8+ T cells from blood, with Jurkat cell RNA spiked in. The sample's subset: FACS-sorted CD8+CD4-CCR7+CD45RA+ naive T cells. Receptors were obtained from a human donor in good health. Some libraries in this study had Jurkat cell RNA spiked in.

The chain employs TRBV20-1 and TRBJ2-7, with TRBD2 matching 7 bases. CDR3 length: 12 amino acids. Germline V gene sequence: CDR1 DFQATT, CDR2 SNEGSKA (reference sequence). After removal of 8 bases from V and 3 bases from J, the junction contained 7 bases not matched to a gene. The CDR3 protein is CSIRDYNYEQYF. Here the CDR3 DNA reads TGCAGTATCCGGGACTACAACTACGAGCAGTACTTC.

The chain has TRBV28 and TRBJ1-5; weak D call: TRBD1 (5 bases). The CDR3 is 16 amino acids. Germline V gives CDR1 MDHEN, CDR2 SYDVKM. The V and J ends lost 2 bases and 4 bases respectively, with 15 bases between them. The CDR3 spells CASSLVPDSANQPQHF. The CDR3 DNA is TGTGCCAGCAGTTTAGTCCCCGACAGTGCGAATCAGCCCCAGCATTTT.

Written as DNA, the CDR3 is TGTGCCAGCAGTTTGTGGGGGGCTAGCACAGACATGCAGTATTTT. Translation gives CASSLWGASTDMQYF. The chain joins TRBV28 to TRBJ2-3, with D perhaps assigned TRBD1 or TRBD2 (6 bases each). The CDR3 spans 15 residues. Germline CDR1 reads MDHEN; CDR2 reads SYDVKM. V was shortened by 3 bases and J by 11 bases, with 21 bases between the two germline ends.

The chain joins TRBV19 to TRBJ2-1; 8 bases are shared with TRBD2. Trimming took 3 bases from V and 9 from J; bases not matched to a gene: 10. The CDR3 spans 15 residues. The germline V gene encodes CDR1 LNHDA and CDR2 SQIVND (reference sequence). This CDR3 is CASSMRIAGRGEQFF. The CDR3 DNA reads TGTGCCAGTAGTATGCGGATAGCGGGAAGAGGTGAGCAGTTCTTC. The full variable domain, its missing parts supplied by reference TRBV19 and TRBJ2-1, is DGGITQSPKYLFRKEGQNVTLSCEQNLNHDAMYWYRQDPGQGLRLIYYSQIVNDFQKGDIAEGYSVSREKKESFPLTVTSAQKNPTAFYLCASSMRIAGRGEQFFGPGTRLTVL.

There are many counts of this clonotype. The rearrangement uses TRBV12-3 or TRBV12-4 and TRBJ1-5; D gene unclear. CDR3 length: 13 amino acids. Trimming cost V 3 bases and J 2 bases, with 5 bases left between them. The DNA of the CDR3 is TGTGCCAGCAGTTTCGGCGGCAATCAGCCCCAGCATTTT. As protein: CASSFGGNQPQHF.

On this clonotype itself: A much larger clone sits a single nucleotide away, making a read error possible. No conserved phenylalanine or tryptophan is present at the end of the CDR3, so a read error is the likely explanation. The J gene is TRBJ2-7, the V gene TRBV4-3; TRBD2 matches 13 bases. The CDR3 length is 16 residues. With 4 bases clipped from V and 2 bases from J, the junction kept 5 bases outside the gene matches. The V gene's germline CDR1 is LGHNA and CDR2 YSLEER. CDR3 in DNA: TGCGCCAGCAGCCCAGGACTAGCGGGAGTCCCCTACGAGCAGTACATC. It encodes CASSPGLAGVPYEQYI.

V gene TRBV7-9 combines with J gene TRBJ2-5, with 8 bases matching TRBD1. The CDR3 is 17 amino acids. The germline CDR1 and CDR2 sequences are SEHNR and FQNEAQ (reference sequence). V shed 6 bases, J shed 1 base, and the junction held 13 bases outside the gene matches. The CDR3 spells CASRQLDRGTPQETQYF. The CDR3, as DNA: TGTGCCAGCAGGCAACTAGACAGGGGTACCCCCCAAGAGACCCAGTACTTC. Complete variable domain (other parts from reference TRBV7-9 and TRBJ2-5): DTGVSQNPRHKITKRGQNVTFRCDPISEHNRLYWYRQTLGQGPEFLTYFQNEAQLEKSRLLSDRFSAERPKGSFSTLEIQRTEQGDSAMYLCASRQLDRGTPQETQYFGPGTRLLVL.

The gene calls are TRBV12-3 or TRBV12-4 and TRBJ1-5, with D perhaps matching TRBD1 (5 bases). The V and J ends lost 6 bases and 9 bases respectively, with 18 bases between them. The CDR3 runs 14 residues. DNA of the CDR3: TGTGCCAGCAGCTTAAAGCTCGGGGCGAGGCCCCAGCATTTT. This encodes CASSLKLGARPQHF.

As concerns this clonotype: A much larger clone lies one base from this, so it may be a read error. V and J are TRBV7-3 and TRBJ2-5, with TRBD1 matching 9 bases. The germline CDR1 and CDR2 sequences are SGHTA and FQGTGA. This CDR3 has 15 residues. The CDR3 here is CASSSTGGLQETQCF. The CDR3 DNA sequence: TGTGCCAGCAGCTCCACAGGGGGCCTCCAAGAGACCCAGTGCTTC.

This clonotype was counted a few times. The chain couples TRBV9 to TRBJ2-5, with 7 bases that match TRBD2. The CDR3 has 17 residues. Germline V gives CDR1 SGDLS, CDR2 YYNGEE. V lost 4 bases to trimming and J lost 5 bases; unmatched junction nucleotides: 17. CDR3 DNA sequence: TGTGCCAGCAGCTCTACTCTGGATACGGGAGGATGGGAGACCCAGTACTTC. This gives the protein CASSSTLDTGGWETQYF.

A note on this clonotype: Given a much more abundant clone one base away, this may be a read error. V and J are TRBV27 and TRBJ1-5; a possible D gene is TRBD1 (6 bases). Germline lookup yields CDR1 MNHEY and CDR2 SMNVEV (reference sequence). The CDR3 loop spans 14 amino acids. The DNA for the CDR3 is TGTGCCTGCAGTTTATGGGGGCTTGGGCAGCCCCAGCATTTT. Amino acids: CACSLWGLGQPQHF.

A few counts support this clonotype. The chain has TRBV11-2 and TRBJ2-3; possibly TRBD2 for D (5 bases). The CDR3 is made up of 14 amino acids. Between the trimmed V and J ends, which lost 1 base and 2 bases, there was a span of 7 bases. Germline values: CDR1 SGHAT, CDR2 FQNNGV. The CDR3 bases are TGTGCCAGCAGCTTAGGACGGGACACAGATACGCAGTATTTT. This sequence encodes CASSLGRDTDTQYF. Based on the CDR3 plus reference TRBV11-2 and TRBJ2-3, the full variable domain is EAGVAQSPRYKIIEKRQSVAFWCNPISGHATLYWYQQILGQGPKLLIQFQNNGVVDDSQLPKDRFSAERLKGVDSTLKIQPAKLEDSAVYLCASSLGRDTDTQYFGPGTRLTVL.

This clonotype was detected only a few times. CDR3: CASNSVDNYGYTF. CDR3 sequence (DNA): TGTGCCAGCAATTCAGTCGATAACTATGGCTACACCTTC. This chain joins TRBV9 and TRBJ1-2, with D unresolved. Between the trimmed V and J ends, which lost 6 bases and 1 base, there was a span of 10 bases. The CDR3 has 13 residues. Germline lookup yields CDR1 SGDLS and CDR2 YYNGEE.

This clonotype has ten or more counts. The chain combines TRBV7-6 with TRBJ1-2; the match to TRBD1 covers 9 bases. The CDR3 runs to 16 residues. Germline CDR1 is SGHVS and CDR2 is FNYEAQ. V dropped 4 bases and J dropped 1; count of bases not matched to a gene: 7. DNA of the CDR3: TGTGCCAGCAGCTACCGGACAGGGGAAGTTAACTATGGCTACACCTTC. Protein product: CASSYRTGEVNYGYTF.

The chain employs TRBV2 and TRBJ2-1, with D perhaps TRBD1 or TRBD2 (6 bases each). Germline values: CDR1 SNHLY, CDR2 FYNNEI. This CDR3 is built from 16 residues. V shed 2 bases and J shed 2 bases, with 13 bases lying between them. The CDR3 is CASSEIPGEAYNEQFF. In DNA, the CDR3 is TGTGCCAGCAGTGAAATTCCAGGGGAGGCCTACAATGAGCAGTTCTTC.

Regarding this clonotype: This may arise from a read error, as a much more abundant clone is one base away. This chain connects TRBV7-6 to TRBJ2-5; D is tentatively TRBD1 or TRBD2 (5 bases each). Trimming stripped 7 bases from V and 4 bases from J, with 31 bases between. From germline, CDR1 is SGHVS and CDR2 FNYEAQ. The CDR3 consists of 19 residues. The CDR3: CASIFPPGLAGKGRETQYF. The CDR3 region has the DNA TGTGCCAGCATCTTCCCCCCGGGGTTAGCAGGCAAGGGGCGAGAGACCCAGTACTTC.

The table lists this clonotype with a few counts. This rearrangement joins TRBV7-9 to TRBJ1-1, with TRBD1 matching over 7 bases. With 5 bases clipped from V and 8 bases from J, the junction kept 8 bases outside the gene matches. Germline V gene sequence: CDR1 SEHNR, CDR2 FQNEAQ (reference sequence). This CDR3 is 13 amino acids long. CDR3 sequence: CASSPTGTVEAFF. Here the CDR3 DNA reads TGTGCCAGCAGCCCCACAGGGACAGTCGAAGCTTTCTTT. Full variable domain (remainder filled in from reference TRBV7-9 and TRBJ1-1): DTGVSQNPRHKITKRGQNVTFRCDPISEHNRLYWYRQTLGQGPEFLTYFQNEAQLEKSRLLSDRFSAERPKGSFSTLEIQRTEQGDSAMYLCASSPTGTVEAFFGQGTRLTVV.

In this sample, this clonotype turned up once. A much more abundant neighbour one base away suggests this may be a read error. It is likely a read error, because the conserved phenylalanine at the end of the CDR3 is missing. The CDR3 protein is CASSFTADYNEQFL. As DNA, the CDR3 is TGTGCCAGCAGCTTCACAGCGGACTACAATGAGCAGTTCTTA. The V gene is TRBV7-9, the J gene TRBJ2-1; D is possibly TRBD2 (5 bases). V lost 3 bases, J lost 3 bases, and 9 bases lay in between. The germline gives CDR1 SEHNR, CDR2 FQNEAQ (reference sequence). The CDR3 extends over 14 amino acids.

This clonotype has just a few counts. V and J are TRBV9 and TRBJ1-1, with D possibly TRBD1 on 6 matching bases. Germline V gene data show CDR1 as SGDLS and CDR2 as YYNGEE. There are 12 residues in the CDR3. V lost 0 bases, J lost 7 bases, and 7 bases lay in between. The CDR3 spells CASSVGGGEAFF. The CDR3 DNA reads TGTGCCAGCAGCGTAGGAGGGGGTGAAGCTTTCTTT. Looking up the rest from reference TRBV9 and TRBJ1-1 gives the full variable domain: DSGVTQTPKHLITATGQRVTLRCSPRSGDLSVYWYQQSLDQGLQFLIQYYNGEERAKGNILERFSAQQFPDLHSELNLSSLELGDSALYFCASSVGGGEAFFGQGTRLTVV.

Points on this clonotype: Given a much more abundant clone one base away, this may be a read error. This sequence joins TRBV7-2 and TRBJ1-4; D is unclear. CDR1 SGHTA and CDR2 FQGNSA come from the germline V gene. The CDR3 is made up of 14 amino acids. The CDR3 region is CASSLGNHLERLVF. CDR3 sequence (DNA): TGTGCCAGCAGCTTAGGGAACCACCTAGAACGGCTGGTTTTT.

The chain combines TRBV28 with TRBJ2-7; 9 nucleotides line up with TRBD2. The CDR3 extends over 16 amino acids. In germline, CDR1 is MDHEN, CDR2 SYDVKM. Germline trimming cut 1 base from V and 4 bases from J; bases unmatched to any gene: 8. CDR3 sequence reads: CASSLSRRREGYEQYF. As DNA, the CDR3 is TGTGCCAGCAGTTTATCCCGTAGGCGGGAGGGTTACGAGCAGTACTTC.